This T cell receptor (beta chain) was captured by sequencing in a study of tumor and adjacent non-tumor tissue in lung cancer. As for the study in general: Each sample yielded 3.9 million or so productive TCRbeta reads on average. General observations from the study: Normal lung showed higher cumulative top 100 clone frequency than tumor. Tumor tissue had significantly higher TCR diversity than normal lung.

RNA was extracted from bulk tissue without any cell sorting. The normal lung tissue was taken more than 3 cm from the tumor edge. Newly diagnosed lung cancer patients had thoracic surgery in China, August–late 2014, without prior chemotherapy. Comment on this clonotype: Its antigen is unknown. No conserved phenylalanine or tryptophan is present at the end of the CDR3, so a read error is the likely explanation.

The CDR3 sequence is 14 residues long. The germline V gene encodes CDR1 LGHNA and CDR2 YSLEER. The trim removed 0 bases at V and 5 bases at J, leaving 3 bases unmatched. TCRbeta libraries were built with three rounds of nested PCR, modified from ARM-PCR. MiXCR was run by TCRdb on the multiplex PCR reads, yielding one entry per CDR3 protein. Among approximately 80,000 distinct CDR3 sequences, approximately 80% were seen once, and the ten largest hold about 54%. The receptor was derived from a man aged 55 to 70 with non-small cell lung cancer. This rearrangement joins TRBV4-3 to TRBJ1-2; TRBD1 matches at 7 bases. Input material: distant non-tumor lung tissue. The CDR3 loop is CASSQEQGKYGYTL. The CDR3 nucleotides are TGCGCCAGCAGCCAAGAACAGGGGAAGTATGGCTACACCCTC.